This TCR beta chain was identified during a study of response to subunit inactivated influenza vaccine. Study results and limitations: T cells newly recruited by each seasonal influenza vaccination are few, the authors suggested.

This clonotype was counted between two and nine times. Its antigen remains unidentified. TCRdb independently ran MiXCR on the RT-PCR reads; one entry per CDR3 protein. The sample includes roughly 710,000 distinct CDR3 sequences, roughly 15% seen only once; the top ten take 7.5% to 8%. With 5 bases clipped from V and 9 bases from J, the junction kept 7 bases outside the gene matches. CDR1 is SGHVS and CDR2 is FNYEAQ in the germline V gene. This CDR3 is 14 amino acids long. The chain links TRBV7-6 to TRBJ2-7, with 13 bases aligning to TRBD2. Material: PBMCs from blood, obtained less than 15 days before vaccination. This clonotype originated in a man aged 45-65 years who received an inactivated influenza vaccine. CDR3 nucleotides: TGTGCCAGCAGCACCGGGACTAGCGGGGTAGGGCAGTACTTC. Its protein is CASSTGTSGVGQYF. Full variable domain (remainder filled in from reference TRBV7-6 and TRBJ2-7): GAGVSQSPRYKVTKRGQDVALRCDPISGHVSLYWYRQALGQGPEFLTYFNYEAQQDKSGLPNDRFSAERPEGSISTLTIQRTEQRDSAMYRCASSTGTSGVGQYFGPGTRLTVT.